This TCR beta chain was observed in a study of blood T cell repertoires in COVID-19. Study overall: COVID-19 samples from acute and convalescent phases originated in the United States, Italy and Spain.

Per germline, CDR1 SNHLY and CDR2 FYNNEI. The CDR3 consists of 13 residues. V was pared by 5 bases and J by 5 bases, with 12 bases between. How the authors handled the data: Nucleated cell counts were estimated from reference gene primer amplification. Data came from immunoSEQ multiplex PCR; TCRdb stores just in-frame clones and leaves some out. The DNA gave D and trimming, while V, J and clone size come from that table. The sample shows 270,000 or so clones, around 86% of them seen only once. The sequence was collected from a woman in her thirties with active or convalescent COVID-19. Sequenced material: peripheral blood. The chain carries TRBV2 and TRBJ1-2; no reliable D call. CDR3 in DNA: TGTGCCAGCAGTTCCGGACCGGGGTATGGCTACACCTTC. Translated: CASSSGPGYGYTF.